The TCR beta chain described here comes from a study of a mutant IDH1 vaccine in newly diagnosed glioma (dated by TCRdb to 2020 to 2022). Broadly, across the study: Eight vaccinations were administered to patients in weeks 1, 3, 5, 7, 11, 15, 19 and 23, corresponding to visits V03 through V10. Vaccination started 4-6 weeks after radiotherapy alone, or was given together with temozolomide cycles in the groups whose treatment included chemotherapy. Of the approximately 33 treated patients, 62.5% were male and around 40% were female, and a mean age of 40.4 years was recorded. Prior to enrollment, standard therapy consisting of radiotherapy alone, temozolomide alone, or radiochemotherapy with temozolomide had been administered to patients, with the combination being received by most patients. Peripheral blood was drawn at six visits: V03 (baseline), V05, V07, V10, V12 and V13. For exploratory analyses, longitudinal TCRB deep sequencing was carried out in 25 treated patients wherever samples were available. Beyond this particular receptor, the publication reports: PBMC samples for TCRB deep sequencing were selected based on availability. It was noted by the authors that analyses of patient blood samples could not be reproduced owing to sample limitations. Vaccine-induced immune responses across multiple MHC alleles were detected in 90% to 95% of patients. No apparent relationship was observed between pseudoprogression and alterations in the top peripheral T cell clonotypes detected by TCRB sequencing.

Comments on this clone: This clone's antigen is unknown. Base qualities are not at hand, and no much larger clone is one base apart.

The library relied on the immunoSEQ multiplex PCR assay. Rearranged TCR beta chain sequences were amplified using the hsTCRB Kit according to the manufacturer's protocol. Sequencing of TCRB libraries was carried out on an Illumina MiSeq. The paper's data handling went like this. The proprietary platform of the kit vendor was used for demultiplexing, trimming and gene mapping. In its TCRdb copy, this immuneACCESS table keeps in-frame sequences only and misses some clones. Where compared with another copy, unresolved V genes explain less than half of these, and the others have no known cause. For V, J and clone size, that table is used; D and trimming come from the DNA. The sample includes over 40,000 clones, with 78% observed a single time. The ten biggest clones cover around 5.8% of the sample. The time point label corresponds to: week 23, last vaccination. A 20-mer mutant IDH1 peptide at 300 micrograms in Montanide made up each vaccine dose, which was injected subcutaneously together with topical imiquimod. The donors had newly diagnosed IDH1-mutant astrocytomas of WHO grade 3 or 4 that showed loss of nuclear ATRX. The samples were drawn from NOA16, a multicentre, single-arm, open-label phase I trial in Germany that tested a mutant IDH1 peptide vaccine in humans for the first time. Genomic DNA for TCRB sequencing was extracted from EDTA blood using the DNeasy Blood and Tissue Kit.

The CDR3 goes from the cysteine to the phenylalanine over 14 residues. Only the CDR3 DNA is retained, 42 bases long and in frame from the first base. Germline trimming: 3 bases from V, 4 bases from J; junction bases outside gene matches: 2. CDR1 and CDR2 (KGHSH, LQKENI) derive from the germline V gene. Sequencing used PBMCs, obtained from a glioma patient whose treatment included an IDH1 peptide vaccine. The TCR was taken from a woman in her 40s with glioma. Some clones in this sample may be carry-over from other donors' samples. The chain was built from TRBV18 and TRBJ1-4, with 7 central nucleotides matching TRBD1. The CDR3 region: CASSPRDSNEKLFF. The DNA reads TGTGCCAGCTCACCCCGGGACAGTAATGAAAAACTGTTTTTT.